The 5 T cell receptor beta chains below come from one sample, sequenced in a study of blood T cell repertoires in COVID-19. Repertoires were generated with immunoSEQ multiplex PCR, while TCRdb's copy carries only in-frame clones and drops some. The data hold some 290,000 clones, with 80% to 90% observed a single time. The material sequenced was peripheral blood. These receptors all come from a woman aged 30 to 39 with COVID-19, enrolled during active disease.

This clone occurred once. The CDR3 DNA reads as TGTGCCAGCAGTTACAGAAACGAGCAGTACTTC. This codes for CASSYRNEQYF. The V gene is TRBV12-3 or TRBV12-4, the J gene TRBJ2-7, with D uncertain. The V gene lost 4 bases and the J gene lost 5 bases, with 6 bases spanning the gap. The CDR3 has 11 amino acids.

V and J are TRBV19 and TRBJ1-2; no clear D. Trimming took off 4 bases at V and 1 base at J, with 7 bases between the two ends. Germline V lookup: CDR1 LNHDA, CDR2 SQIVND (reference sequence). This CDR3 is 13 amino acids long. This CDR3 reads CASSTVVNYGYTF. CDR3 DNA: TGTGCCAGTAGTACGGTCGTTAACTATGGCTACACCTTC.

V and J are TRBV6-5 and TRBJ1-2; 8 nucleotides align to TRBD1. Germline CDR1 is MNHEY and CDR2 is SVGAGI. J was trimmed by 7 bases and V by 1 base; bases with no gene match: 11. This CDR3 spans 16 amino acids. CDR3 loop: CASSYYGQGLSRGYTF. The CDR3 nucleotides are TGTGCCAGCAGTTACTACGGACAGGGACTTTCTCGTGGCTACACCTTC.

For the CDR3, the DNA is TGTGCCAGCAGTTTTGGAAGGGGGGAGACCCAGTACTTC. This codes for CASSFGRGETQYF. The chain is built from TRBV12-3 or TRBV12-4 and TRBJ2-5; TRBD1 is a possible D gene (6 bases). The CDR3 has 13 amino acids. Deletions cut 3 bases from V and 5 bases from J, with 10 bases between.

This clone is a singleton in its sample. The genes are TRBV2 and TRBJ1-6, with 9 bases lining up with TRBD1. Germline trimming cut 6 bases from V and 10 bases from J; bases unmatched to any gene: 4. Germline loops: CDR1 SNHLY, CDR2 FYNNEI. The CDR3 extends over 13 amino acids. In DNA form, the CDR3 reads TGTGCCAGCAGGACAGGGGGGGACTCACCCCTCCACTTT. Protein product: CASRTGGDSPLHF. Full variable domain (outside the CDR3, taken from reference TRBV2 and TRBJ1-6): EPEVTQTPSHQVTQMGQEVILRCVPISNHLYFYWYRQILGQKVEFLVSFYNNEISEKSEIFDDQFSVERPDGSNFTLKIRSTKLEDSAMYFCASRTGGDSPLHFGNGTRLTVT.